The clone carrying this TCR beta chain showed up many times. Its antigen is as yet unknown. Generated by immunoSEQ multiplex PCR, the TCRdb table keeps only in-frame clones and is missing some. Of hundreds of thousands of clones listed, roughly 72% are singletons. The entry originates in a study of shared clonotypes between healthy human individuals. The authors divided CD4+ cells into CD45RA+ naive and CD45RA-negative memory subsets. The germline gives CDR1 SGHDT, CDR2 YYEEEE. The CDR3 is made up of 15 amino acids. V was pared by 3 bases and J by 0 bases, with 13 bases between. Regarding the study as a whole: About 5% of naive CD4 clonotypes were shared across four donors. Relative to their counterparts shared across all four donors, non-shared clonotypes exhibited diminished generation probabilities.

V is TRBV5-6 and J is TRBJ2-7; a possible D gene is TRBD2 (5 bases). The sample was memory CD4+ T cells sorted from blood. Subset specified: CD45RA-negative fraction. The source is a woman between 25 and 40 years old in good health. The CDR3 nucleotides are TGTGCCAGCAGCTCGACCACTAGGAGCTCCTACGAGCAGTACTTC. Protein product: CASSSTTRSSYEQYF.